One sample yielded the 26 T cell receptor beta chains listed below, sequenced in a study of cytomegalovirus exposure and HLA in healthy donors. The PCR made use of 60 Vbeta and 13 Jbeta primers. Generated by immunoSEQ multiplex PCR, the TCRdb table keeps only in-frame clones and is missing some. Of 150,000 to 200,000 clones detected, around 83% appear once; the ten largest clones hold about 3.8%. Sample: PBMCs. The receptors were sampled from a man aged 50-59 years in good health and CMV-seropositive.

This clone was observed a single time. This chain joins TRBV28 and TRBJ2-7, with TRBD2 matching over 8 bases. The CDR3 extends over 17 amino acids. Looked up from germline, CDR1 is MDHEN and CDR2 is SYDVKM. Trimming took 3 bases from V and 1 from J; bases not matched to a gene: 11. CDR3 residues: CASSFPLGASGSYEQYF. In DNA form, the CDR3 reads TGTGCCAGCAGTTTCCCTTTAGGGGCTAGCGGGTCCTACGAGCAGTACTTC. The variable domain in full, with the rest retrieved from reference TRBV28 and TRBJ2-7, is DVKVTQSSRYLVKRTGEKVFLECVQDMDHENMFWYRQDPGLGLRLIYFSYDVKMKEKGDIPEGYSVSREKKERFSLILESASTNQTSMYLCASSFPLGASGSYEQYFGPGTRLTVT.

J is TRBJ1-2 and V is TRBV19; maybe TRBD1 (5 bases). Trimming cost V 6 bases and J 4 bases, with 12 bases left between them. Germline CDR1 LNHDA, CDR2 SQIVND (reference sequence). The CDR3 sequence is 13 residues long. CDR3 sequence: CASSNTGAYGYTF. CDR3 nucleotide sequence: TGTGCCAGTAGCAACACAGGTGCCTATGGCTACACCTTC.

The gene calls are TRBV6-1 and TRBJ1-5; tentative D call: TRBD1 (5 bases). CDR1 is MNHNS and CDR2 is SASEGT in the germline V gene. V lost 3 bases to trimming and J lost 4 bases, with 16 bases between them. This CDR3 has 16 amino acids. The CDR3 DNA reads TGTGCCAGCAGTGAGTTTGGGGCTGGTGGAAATCAGCCCCAGCATTTT. This encodes CASSEFGAGGNQPQHF.

V gene TRBV14 combines with J gene TRBJ2-1; D is possibly TRBD2 (5 bases). The CDR3 loop spans 18 amino acids. The germline CDR1 and CDR2 sequences are SGHDN and FVKESK. V was clipped by 2 bases and J by 3 bases, with 20 bases between them. CDR3 nucleotides: TGTGCCAGCAGCCAACTGGACTCCTCGGGTCTGGGCTACAATGAGCAGTTCTTC. Translation: CASSQLDSSGLGYNEQFF.

This chain connects TRBV25-1 to TRBJ2-7; the D gene is possibly TRBD1 (6 bases). The CDR3 consists of 15 residues. The V gene lost 3 bases and the J gene lost 2 bases, with 14 bases spanning the gap. Germline assignment: CDR1 MGHDK and CDR2 SYGVNS. The CDR3 DNA reads as TGTGCCAGCAGTGATCCCGGACAGCTAACCTACGAGCAGTACTTC. It yields the protein CASSDPGQLTYEQYF.

This sequence joins TRBV11-2 and TRBJ2-6; D ambiguous. The V gene lost 8 bases and the J gene lost 0 bases, with 5 bases spanning the gap. Germline lookup yields CDR1 SGHAT and CDR2 FQNNGV. The CDR3 length is 13 residues. The CDR3 sequence is CASGHSGANVLTF. As DNA, the CDR3 is TGTGCCAGCGGGCACTCTGGGGCCAACGTCCTGACTTTC.

The chain recombines TRBV9 with TRBJ2-2; TRBD1 agrees at 8 bases. Germline-derived CDR1 and CDR2 are SGDLS and YYNGEE. The length of the CDR3 is 16 residues. V was clipped by 3 bases and J by 6 bases; unmatched bases: 10. DNA of the CDR3: TGTGCCAGCAGCGGTAGATCCCAGGGGGCAGCCGGGGAGCTGTTTTTT. Amino acids: CASSGRSQGAAGELFF.

The chain recombines TRBV4-3 with TRBJ2-2; D remains unclear. The CDR3 extends over 16 amino acids. V lost 1 base and J lost 2, with 11 bases in between. From germline, CDR1 is LGHNA and CDR2 YSLEER. CDR3 region: CASSQGLGSNTGELFF. CDR3 DNA sequence: TGCGCCAGCAGCCAAGGGTTGGGCAGTAACACCGGGGAGCTGTTTTTT.

This clone is a singleton in its sample. CDR3 protein: CASSIGETGELFF. CDR3 DNA sequence: TGTGCCAGCAGCATCGGGGAAACCGGGGAGCTGTTTTTT. The chain joins TRBV6-6 to TRBJ2-2, with a possible D match to TRBD2 (5 bases). Germline V CDR1 and CDR2: MNHNY, SVGAGI (reference sequence). The length of the CDR3 is 13 residues. Trimming pared 6 bases from V and 5 bases from J, leaving 10 bases between.

V is TRBV28 and J is TRBJ1-5; D remains ambiguous. Germline V gene sequence: CDR1 MDHEN, CDR2 SYDVKM. The CDR3 spans 14 residues. V was clipped by 6 bases and J by 0 bases, with 9 bases between them. In nucleotides, the CDR3 is TGTGCCAGCAGCGACAAGTATAGCAATCAGCCCCAGCATTTT. This gives the protein CASSDKYSNQPQHF. The full variable domain, rest sourced from reference TRBV28 and TRBJ1-5, is DVKVTQSSRYLVKRTGEKVFLECVQDMDHENMFWYRQDPGLGLRLIYFSYDVKMKEKGDIPEGYSVSREKKERFSLILESASTNQTSMYLCASSDKYSNQPQHFGDGTRLSIL.

V is TRBV9 and J is TRBJ2-3; D ambiguous. Trimming cost V 7 bases and J 1 base, with 10 bases left between them. This CDR3 comprises 13 residues. Germline-derived CDR1 and CDR2 are SGDLS and YYNGEE. CDR3 DNA: TGTGCCAGCGGAGACCTAGGCACAGATACGCAGTATTTT. Its protein product is CASGDLGTDTQYF.

The chain uses TRBV10-3 and TRBJ2-2; TRBD2 agrees at 14 bases. The CDR3 covers 17 residues. V was pared by 4 bases and J by 6 bases, with 7 bases of the junction left unmatched. Germline V gene data show CDR1 as ENHRY and CDR2 as SYGVKD. CDR3 nucleotides: TGTGCCATCAGTGGGAGGACTAGCGGGAGGACCTCCGGGGAGCTGTTTTTT. The encoded protein is CAISGRTSGRTSGELFF.

The chain employs TRBV5-1 and TRBJ1-1; TRBD1 might be the D (5 bases). CDR1 and CDR2 (germline): SGHRS, YFSETQ. Trimming removed 5 bases at V and 3 bases at J, with 11 bases between. The CDR3 runs to 13 residues. The CDR3: CASRSRGDTEAFF. DNA for the CDR3: TGCGCCAGCAGATCTAGGGGCGACACTGAAGCTTTCTTT.

Of note for this clone: A junction end diverges from the germline sequence, so it may reflect a read error. CDR3 sequence reads: CASSPSLGLGQLF. In DNA form, the CDR3 reads TGTGCCAGCAGCCCTTCTTTAGGCCTGGGACAGCTATTT. The chain is built from TRBV11-2 and TRBJ1-1; 7 nucleotides match TRBD1. This CDR3 spans 13 amino acids. Germline CDR1 is SGHAT and CDR2 is FQNNGV.

The V gene is TRBV5-4, the J gene TRBJ1-2; TRBD1 is a possible D gene (5 bases). Trimming removed 6 bases at V and 7 bases at J, with 13 bases between. This CDR3 has 12 amino acids. The germline CDR1 and CDR2 sequences are SGHNT and YYREEE (reference sequence). The CDR3 loop reads CASTGEGGGYTF. In DNA, the CDR3 is TGTGCCAGCACGGGGGAAGGTGGTGGCTACACCTTC.

The chain is built from TRBV10-3 and TRBJ1-4, with 9 bases fitting TRBD1. There are 15 residues in the CDR3. Germline assignment: CDR1 ENHRY and CDR2 SYGVKD. The junction had 6 bases not matched to a gene; V was cut back by 3 bases and J by 7 bases. The CDR3 region has the DNA TGTGCCATCAGTGACCACAGGGGGCAGGGTGAAAAACTGTTTTTT. Translating it yields CAISDHRGQGEKLFF.

The J gene is TRBJ2-7, the V gene TRBV1; TRBD1 is the table's D call, not checked against the DNA. TRBV1 corresponds to a pseudogene. The CDR3 loop spans 15 amino acids. CDR3 residues: CTSAPTGQGSYEQYF. In nucleotides, the CDR3 is TGCACCAGCGCCCCTACAGGACAGGGTTCCTACGAGCAGTACTTC.

This clone appeared a few times. The chain couples TRBV13 to TRBJ2-7; D may be TRBD2 (6 bases). Germline V gives CDR1 PRHDT, CDR2 FYEKMQ (reference sequence). The V and J ends lost 0 bases and 6 bases respectively, with 6 bases between them. The CDR3 extends over 12 amino acids. The DNA for the CDR3 is TGTGCCAGCAGCTTAGGCGGGGGCGAGCAGTACTTC. Protein sequence: CASSLGGGEQYF.

This clone was counted once. The chain carries TRBV10-3 and TRBJ1-2; unclear D gene. V lost 0 bases and J lost 0, with 11 bases in between. CDR1 ENHRY and CDR2 SYGVKD come from the germline V gene. The CDR3 has 16 residues. The CDR3 here is CAISESTAGANYGYTF. For the CDR3, the DNA is TGTGCCATCAGTGAGTCGACGGCGGGAGCTAACTATGGCTACACCTTC.

This rearrangement joins TRBV5-1 to TRBJ1-1; TRBD1 matches 7 bases. The germline CDR1 and CDR2 sequences are SGHRS and YFSETQ. The CDR3 spans 14 residues. V lost 4 bases and J lost 1; bases outside the gene matches: 4. CDR3 DNA: TGCGCCAGCAGCAGTCAGGGGGGGAACACTGAAGCTTTCTTT. Translated, it gives CASSSQGGNTEAFF.

The chain is built from TRBV19 and TRBJ1-2, with 8 bases matching TRBD1. CDR1 is LNHDA, CDR2 SQIVND, per germline (reference sequence). V lost 3 bases to trimming and J lost 2 bases; unmatched junction nucleotides: 5. The CDR3 is 15 amino acids. CDR3 sequence: CASSMGQAGNYGYTF. CDR3 nucleotide sequence: TGTGCCAGTAGTATGGGACAGGCCGGGAACTATGGCTACACCTTC.

V is TRBV9 and J is TRBJ1-1; D call uncertain. The V gene lost 4 bases and the J gene lost 6 bases, with 10 bases spanning the gap. This CDR3 is built from 12 residues. The germline CDR1 and CDR2 sequences are SGDLS and YYNGEE. For the CDR3, the DNA is TGTGCCAGCAGCCCCTCTAGCGCTGAAGCTTTCTTT. It encodes CASSPSSAEAFF.

The V gene is TRBV11-3, the J gene TRBJ2-7, with a weak D call TRBD2 (6 bases). CDR1 and CDR2 from the germline V gene are SGHNT and YENEEA. The V end lost 5 bases, the J end lost 6 bases, and 11 bases lay between the germline ends. This CDR3 has 12 amino acids. The CDR3 DNA follows: TGTGCCAGCAGCCTCGGAGGGTGCGAGCAGTACTTC. Its translation is CASSLGGCEQYF. Full variable domain (rest looked up from reference TRBV11-3 and TRBJ2-7): EAGVVQSPRYKIIEKKQPVAFWCNPISGHNTLYWYLQNLGQGPELLIRYENEEAVDDSQLPKDRFSAERLKGVDSTLKIQPAELGDSAVYLCASSLGGCEQYFGPGTRLTVT.

This clone was observed once. The chain has TRBV5-6 and TRBJ1-1, with a tentative D call TRBD1 (6 bases). V was cut by 2 bases and J by 5 bases, with 19 bases left in between. Germline CDR1 and CDR2: SGHDT and YYEEEE. The CDR3 totals 16 residues. The CDR3 is CASSFLTRGARTEAFF. DNA of the CDR3: TGTGCCAGCAGCTTTCTCACGCGGGGGGCAAGGACTGAAGCTTTCTTT.

The gene calls are TRBV19 and TRBJ2-1; TRBD2 aligns across 9 bases. Losses at the gene ends were 9 bases for V and 3 bases for J; bases not matched to a gene: 15. The CDR3 has 17 amino acids. Germline CDR1 and CDR2: LNHDA and SQIVND (reference sequence). The CDR3 protein is CASRTRGSSGDYNEQFF. The CDR3 DNA follows: TGTGCCAGCAGAACAAGGGGCTCTAGCGGGGACTACAATGAGCAGTTCTTC.

This clone was recorded only once. CDR3 bases: TGCGCCAGCACCCCGTCCTCTGGACTAGCGGGGGGAGAGACCCAGTACTTC. This codes for CASTPSSGLAGGETQYF. The chain carries TRBV5-1 and TRBJ2-5; the match to TRBD2 covers 14 bases. This CDR3 contains 17 residues. The germline V gene encodes CDR1 SGHRS and CDR2 YFSETQ. The ends lost 6 bases at V and 4 bases at J; junction bases unmatched: 11.